This T cell receptor (beta chain) was recorded in a study of blood T cell repertoires in COVID-19 (dated by TCRdb to the early 2020s). General notes on the study: Samples from collaborators originated in the United States, Italy and Spain and spanned both the acute and convalescent phases of COVID-19. Subjects who had been exposed to COVID-19, were actively infected with it, or had recovered from it provided the deeply sampled blood TCRbeta repertoires that made up the dataset. Sample metadata almost always included a de-identified subject ID, COVID-19 status, age in years and sex. The samples were drawn from two sources: the first 160 participants of the ongoing ImmuneRACE study, and 1,000 to 1,500 subjects contributed by 6 global collaborators. The material from the prospective study consisted of cDNA or gDNA derived from T cells, B-cell-depleted T cells, or PBMCs. Where available, HLA class I and class II types were taken from metadata supplied by the sample provider and were not determined by assay-based typing. A freely available public database, intended as a resource for researchers studying the immune response to SARS-CoV-2, is where the repertoires were released.

Collaborating institutions collected whole blood in K2EDTA tubes following their own protocols. For TCRbeta analysis, collaborator samples were shipped as frozen whole blood, as isolated PBMCs, or as DNA extracted from either sample type. As encoded in the germline V gene, CDR1 is SGDLS while CDR2 is YYNGEE. The CDR3, cysteine through phenylalanine, is 16 amino acids long. The only DNA kept is the CDR3, 48 bases in frame from the first base. The germline V and J ends show losses of 4 bases and 3 bases respectively, and no gene match explains 11 bases of the junction. The study at large found these results: The quantity of clinical and demographic metadata differed by source and by participant and was supplied without curation.

The immunoSEQ Assay, a bias-controlled multiplex PCR, was used to amplify TCRbeta CDR3 regions from genomic DNA. On the authors' methods: The number of nucleated cells in each sample was estimated by amplification of reference gene primers within the assay. To quantify the absolute abundance of each unique TCRbeta CDR3 rearrangement, sequence reads were collapsed and filtered. For each sample, productive Simpson clonality was calculated by taking the square root of Simpson's diversity index across productive rearrangements. This immuneACCESS table, as held by TCRdb, lists in-frame sequences with V and J called but not all clones. Of the missing ones, under half trace to an unresolved V gene in checked studies; the others have no known cause. V and J calls plus clone size are reproduced from that table; the DNA served to infer D and trimming. The sample has some 72,000 clones on record, approximately 89% of them singletons. Around 5.3% of the sample is held by the ten biggest clonotypes.

Concerning this clone itself: Its recognized antigen is unknown. No base quality information exists; no much larger clone differs at one position.

The source is a man aged 45 to 65 with active or convalescent COVID-19. Sequenced sample: peripheral blood. The chain links TRBV9 with TRBJ1-2, and TRBD1 matches 8 of the central bases. Here the CDR3 is given as CASSSSRRTGHYGYTF. In nucleotides, the sequence is TGTGCCAGCAGCTCCAGTAGGAGGACAGGGCACTATGGCTACACCTTC. The entire variable domain, with the stretches around the CDR3 drawn from the reference TRBV9 and TRBJ1-2 proteins, is DSGVTQTPKHLITATGQRVTLRCSPRSGDLSVYWYQQSLDQGLQFLIQYYNGEERAKGNILERFSAQQFPDLHSELNLSSLELGDSALYFCASSSSRRTGHYGYTFGSGTRLTVV.